This T cell receptor (beta chain) derives from a study of a mutant IDH1 vaccine in newly diagnosed glioma. Study summary: Patients got their first vaccination 4-6 weeks after radiotherapy alone, or with temozolomide cycles. Standard pretreatment was either radiotherapy, temozolomide, or, for most, radiochemotherapy with temozolomide.

As to time point: week 11, during vaccination. Each dose of the vaccine consisted of 300 ug of mutant IDH1 20-mer peptide, with topical imiquimod. Profiled with immunoSEQ multiplex PCR; TCRdb holds only in-frame clones, not every one. Here the sample spans under 150,000 clones, roughly 90% being singletons. Note on this clone: As yet, its antigen is unknown.

The CDR3 is 14 amino acids. V lost 3 bases and J lost 3, with 13 bases in between. The germline gives CDR1 SGHRS, CDR2 YFSETQ. This sequence joins TRBV5-1 and TRBJ2-7; weak D call: TRBD1 (6 bases). The specimen comprised PBMCs, sampled from a glioma patient whose treatment included an IDH1 peptide vaccine. The receptor comes from a woman aged 50 to 65 with glioma. Here the CDR3 reads CASSSRDTFYEQYF. Written as DNA, the CDR3 is TGCGCCAGCAGCTCCCGGGACACCTTCTACGAGCAGTACTTC.